Shown below are 18 T cell receptor beta chains from a single sample sequenced in a study of tumor and adjacent non-tumor tissue in lung cancer. No cell sorting was done before RNA was extracted from the tissue. More than 3 cm separated this lung sample from the edge of the tumor. The library came from three nested PCR rounds adapted from ARM-PCR protocols. TCRdb re-derived calls from the multiplex PCR reads in MiXCR, one entry per CDR3 protein. The sample carries around 99,000 distinct CDR3 sequences, 50% to 70% recorded once. Sequencing was done on a sample of distant non-tumor lung tissue. The receptor set was obtained from a man between 60 and 75 years old with non-small cell lung cancer.

V and J are TRBV20-1 and TRBJ1-2; D gene uncertain. This CDR3 region has 13 residues. CDR1 is DFQATT and CDR2 is SNEGSKA in the germline V gene (reference sequence). Trimming took 2 bases from V and 4 from J, leaving 11 bases between them. CDR3 coding DNA: TGCAGTGCTAGACAACTCACCGGCTATGGCTACACCTTC. Protein: CSARQLTGYGYTF.

Details on this clonotype: With a much larger clone just one base away, this may be a read error. The gene calls are TRBV20-1 and TRBJ1-4; D ambiguous. V lost 2 bases and J lost 7, with 8 bases in between. Germline lookup yields CDR1 DFQATT and CDR2 SNEGSKA (reference sequence). CDR3 length: 12 residues. The CDR3: CSARRGGEKLFF. CDR3 DNA sequence: TGCAGTGCTAGACGGGGAGGTGAAAAACTGTTTTTT.

In nucleotides, the CDR3 is TGTGCCAGCAGCAGGGGCAGCTATGGCTACACCTTC. It codes for CASSRGSYGYTF. The rearrangement joins TRBV12-3 or TRBV12-4 to TRBJ1-2; maybe TRBD1 (6 bases). This CDR3 has 12 residues. The V and J ends lost 6 bases and 4 bases respectively, with 9 bases between them.

On this clonotype itself: A much larger clone differs by one base, so this may be a read error. The CDR3 reads CASNQDWSTKSGRGHEQFF. The CDR3 coding sequence is TGTGCCAGCAACCAAGATTGGAGTACGAAGAGCGGGAGGGGCCATGAGCAGTTCTTC. The chain has TRBV4-2 and TRBJ2-1, with 10 bases fitting TRBD2. Germline assignment: CDR1 LGHNA and CDR2 YNFKEQ. This CDR3 comprises 19 residues.

This clonotype showed up just a few times. It may be a read error: a sequence one base away is much more abundant. The rearrangement links TRBV5-6 to TRBJ1-5; the match to TRBD1 covers 12 bases. This CDR3 comprises 15 residues. Germline V gives CDR1 SGHDT, CDR2 YYEEEE. The CDR3 nucleotides are TGTGCCTGCAGCTGGGGACAGGGGGCGTATCAGCCCCAGCATTTT. The encoded protein is CACSWGQGAYQPQHF.

This chain joins TRBV11-1 and TRBJ2-2; a possible D gene is TRBD1 (6 bases). Trimming cost V 5 bases and J 10 bases, with 20 bases left between them. The CDR3 extends over 15 amino acids. Germline assignment: CDR1 SGHAT and CDR2 FQDESV (reference sequence). In DNA form, the CDR3 reads TGTGCCAGCAGCCTATTAGGCAGGGGCGTCGAGGAGCTGTTTTTT. It encodes CASSLLGRGVEELFF.

With respect to this clonotype: The germline gene is not matched at one end of the junction; a read error may be the cause. This chain joins TRBV4-1 and TRBJ1-1, with D perhaps matching TRBD1 (5 bases). The germline V gene has CDR1 MGHRA and CDR2 YSYEKL. CDR3 length: 15 amino acids. The CDR3 DNA is TGCGCCAGCAGCCAAGTGGGGGGTCCGAACACTGTAGCTTTCTTT. Translating it yields CASSQVGGPNTVAFF.

CDR3: CASNPRGAGGQPQHF. DNA of the CDR3: TGTGCCAGCAATCCCCGGGGGGCAGGGGGTCAGCCCCAGCATTTT. The V call is TRBV28, the J call TRBJ1-5, with 7 bases identical to TRBD1. The V segment lost 7 bases and the J segment 6 bases; nucleotides outside the gene matches: 12. Germline lookup yields CDR1 MDHEN and CDR2 SYDVKM. The CDR3 spans 15 residues.

The chain employs TRBV4-3 and TRBJ1-5, with D tentatively TRBD1 (5 bases). This CDR3 contains 15 residues. Trimming cost V 1 base and J 9 bases, with 16 bases left between them. Germline CDR1 and CDR2: LGHNA and YSLEER. The CDR3 DNA follows: TGCGCCAGCAGCCAAGGGCCGGGGGGGTATCGGCCCCAGCATTTT. It is translated as CASSQGPGGYRPQHF.

For this clonotype: The germline gene is not matched at one end of the junction; a read error may be the cause. This chain connects TRBV10-3 to TRBJ2-7; 8 nucleotides align to TRBD1. Germline V gene lookup returns CDR1 ENHRY and CDR2 SYGVKD. The CDR3 runs 13 residues. The CDR3 is CVISVGQGGEQHF. The DNA for the CDR3 is TGTGTCATCAGTGTCGGACAGGGTGGCGAGCAGCACTTC.

A word on this clonotype: A much bigger clone sits one base away, suggesting this may be a read error. The CDR3 DNA sequence: TGTGCCAACAGTCCTGTCCCGAACACCGGGGAGCTGTTTTTT. Its translation is CANSPVPNTGELFF. This chain uses TRBV6-1 with TRBJ2-2; D gene uncertain. The CDR3 length is 14 residues. Germline V lookup: CDR1 MNHNS, CDR2 SASEGT.

As concerns this clonotype: At one end the junction does not follow the germline gene, possibly because of a read error. The chain combines TRBV7-9 with TRBJ2-1, with 8 bases matching TRBD1. Germline-derived CDR1 and CDR2 are SEHNR and FQNEAQ (reference sequence). The CDR3 runs to 15 residues. CDR3 residues: CASSPGTGLYDEQFF. CDR3 nucleotides: TGTGCCAGCAGCCCAGGGACAGGACTTTACGATGAACAGTTCTTC.

V gene TRBV11-3 combines with J gene TRBJ2-7, with D perhaps TRBD2 (6 bases). V was shortened by 5 bases and J by 7 bases, with 18 bases between the two germline ends. The CDR3 covers 14 residues. Looked up from germline, CDR1 is SGHNT and CDR2 is YENEEA. CDR3 in DNA: TGTGCCAGCAGCCTAGGAGCTGGTCGGGAGGAGCAGTACTTC. Translating it yields CASSLGAGREEQYF. The whole variable domain, filled in from reference TRBV11-3 and TRBJ2-7, reads EAGVVQSPRYKIIEKKQPVAFWCNPISGHNTLYWYLQNLGQGPELLIRYENEEAVDDSQLPKDRFSAERLKGVDSTLKIQPAELGDSAVYLCASSLGAGREEQYFGPGTRLTVT.

This clonotype showed up just a few times. The chain joins TRBV7-9 to TRBJ1-5, with 8 bases lining up with TRBD1. This CDR3 comprises 16 residues. J gave up 3 bases and V 1 base, and 5 bases lay outside the gene matches. Germline values: CDR1 SEHNR, CDR2 FQNEAQ (reference sequence). The CDR3 loop is CASSLEGTGPNQPQHF. The CDR3 nucleotides read TGTGCCAGCAGCTTAGAGGGGACAGGCCCCAATCAGCCCCAGCATTTT.

Concerning this clonotype: An end of the junction does not agree with germline; a read error may underlie this. The J gene is TRBJ2-1, the V gene TRBV29-1; D is perhaps TRBD1 (6 bases). This CDR3 has 12 amino acids. The germline V gene has CDR1 SQVTM and CDR2 ANQGSEA. The CDR3, as DNA: TGCAACGTTGAACAGGGTCTCCATGAGCAGATCTTC. Residues: CNVEQGLHEQIF.

Remarks on this clonotype: Lacking the conserved final phenylalanine or tryptophan, this CDR3 likely reflects a read error. The chain carries TRBV6-1 and TRBJ2-7; possibly TRBD2 for D (6 bases). Germline V lookup: CDR1 MNHNS, CDR2 SASEGT. The V gene lost 6 bases and the J gene lost 5 bases, with 14 bases spanning the gap. The CDR3 consists of 13 residues. CDR3 sequence: CASRGDSGDEQYL. The CDR3 DNA sequence: TGTGCCAGCAGAGGGGATAGCGGTGACGAGCAGTACCTC.

This clonotype has just a few counts. A clone one base away is much larger, so this may be a read error. The chain couples TRBV5-6 to TRBJ2-2; the D gene is possibly TRBD1 (6 bases). Germline V gene sequence: CDR1 SGHDT, CDR2 YYEEEE. This CDR3 is 14 amino acids long. V lost 4 bases and J 9 bases, leaving 16 bases between the germline ends. The CDR3 reads CASSVQGWRRELFF. DNA of the CDR3: TGTGCCAGCAGCGTACAGGGTTGGAGACGGGAGCTGTTTTTT.

As concerns this clonotype: Being one base from a much bigger clone, this may be a read error. The gene calls are TRBV7-9 and TRBJ2-3; D remains ambiguous. The CDR3 runs 15 residues. The germline V gene encodes CDR1 SEHNR and CDR2 FQNEAQ (reference sequence). The CDR3 spells CVSATAETSTDTQYF. CDR3 in DNA: TGTGTCAGCGCGACGGCGGAGACTAGCACAGATACGCAGTATTTT. The entire variable domain, with the rest obtained from reference TRBV7-9 and TRBJ2-3, is as follows: DTGVSQNPRHKITKRGQNVTFRCDPISEHNRLYWYRQTLGQGPEFLTYFQNEAQLEKSRLLSDRFSAERPKGSFSTLEIQRTEQGDSAMYLCVSATAETSTDTQYFGPGTRLTVL.